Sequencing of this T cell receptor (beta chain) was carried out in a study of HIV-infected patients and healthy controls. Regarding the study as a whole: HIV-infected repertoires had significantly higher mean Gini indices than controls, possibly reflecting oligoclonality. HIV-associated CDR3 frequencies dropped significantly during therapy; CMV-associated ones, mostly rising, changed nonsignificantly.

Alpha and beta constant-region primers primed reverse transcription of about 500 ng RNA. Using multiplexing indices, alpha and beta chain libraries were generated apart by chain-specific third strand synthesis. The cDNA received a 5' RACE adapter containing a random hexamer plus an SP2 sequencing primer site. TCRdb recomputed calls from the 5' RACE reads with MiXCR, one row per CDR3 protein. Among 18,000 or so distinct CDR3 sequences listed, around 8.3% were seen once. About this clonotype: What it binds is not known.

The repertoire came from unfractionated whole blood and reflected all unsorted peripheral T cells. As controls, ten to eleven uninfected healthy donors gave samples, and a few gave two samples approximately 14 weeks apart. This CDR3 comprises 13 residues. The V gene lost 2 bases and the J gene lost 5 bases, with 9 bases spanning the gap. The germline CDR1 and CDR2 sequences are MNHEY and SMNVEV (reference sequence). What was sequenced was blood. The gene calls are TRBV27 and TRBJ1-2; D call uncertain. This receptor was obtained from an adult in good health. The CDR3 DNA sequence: TGTGCCAGCAGTTTAGGAATTGATTATGGCTACACCTTC. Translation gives CASSLGIDYGYTF.